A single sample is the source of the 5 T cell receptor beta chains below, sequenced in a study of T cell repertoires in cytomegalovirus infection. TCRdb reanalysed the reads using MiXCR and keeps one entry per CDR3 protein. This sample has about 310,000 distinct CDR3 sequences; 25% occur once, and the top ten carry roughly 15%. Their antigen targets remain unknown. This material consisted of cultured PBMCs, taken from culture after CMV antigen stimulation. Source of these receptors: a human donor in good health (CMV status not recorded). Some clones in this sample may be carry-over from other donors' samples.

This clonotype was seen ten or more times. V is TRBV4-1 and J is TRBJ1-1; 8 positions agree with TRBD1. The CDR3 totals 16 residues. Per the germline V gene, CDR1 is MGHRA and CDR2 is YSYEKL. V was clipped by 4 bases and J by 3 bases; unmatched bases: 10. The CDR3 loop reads CASSRPVTGVDTEAFF. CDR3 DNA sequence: TGCGCCAGCAGCCGACCCGTGACAGGGGTGGACACTGAAGCTTTCTTT.

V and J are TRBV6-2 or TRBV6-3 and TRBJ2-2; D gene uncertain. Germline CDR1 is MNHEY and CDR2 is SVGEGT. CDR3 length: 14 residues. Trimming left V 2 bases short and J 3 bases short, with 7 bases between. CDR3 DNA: TGTGCCAGCAGTTACGATTTGTACACCGGGGAGCTGTTTTTT. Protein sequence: CASSYDLYTGELFF.

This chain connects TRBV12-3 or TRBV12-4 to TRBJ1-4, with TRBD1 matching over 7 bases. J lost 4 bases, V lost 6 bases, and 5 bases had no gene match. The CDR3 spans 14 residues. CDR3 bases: TGTGCCAGCAGCCCAGGGGGAGGTAATGAAAAACTGTTTTTT. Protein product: CASSPGGGNEKLFF.

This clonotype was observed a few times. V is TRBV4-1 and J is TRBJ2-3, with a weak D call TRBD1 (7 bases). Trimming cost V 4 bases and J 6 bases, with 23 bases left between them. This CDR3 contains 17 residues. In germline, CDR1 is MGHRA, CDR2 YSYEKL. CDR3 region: CASSPQRLEGAHDTQYF. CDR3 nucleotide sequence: TGCGCCAGCAGCCCACAAAGACTAGAGGGGGCCCATGATACGCAGTATTTT.

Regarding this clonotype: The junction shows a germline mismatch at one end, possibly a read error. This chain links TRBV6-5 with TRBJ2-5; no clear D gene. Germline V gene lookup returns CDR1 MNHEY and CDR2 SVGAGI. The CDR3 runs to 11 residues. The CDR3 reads CASGLQETQSF. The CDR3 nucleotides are TGTGCCAGCGGCCTCCAAGAGACCCAGTCCTTC.